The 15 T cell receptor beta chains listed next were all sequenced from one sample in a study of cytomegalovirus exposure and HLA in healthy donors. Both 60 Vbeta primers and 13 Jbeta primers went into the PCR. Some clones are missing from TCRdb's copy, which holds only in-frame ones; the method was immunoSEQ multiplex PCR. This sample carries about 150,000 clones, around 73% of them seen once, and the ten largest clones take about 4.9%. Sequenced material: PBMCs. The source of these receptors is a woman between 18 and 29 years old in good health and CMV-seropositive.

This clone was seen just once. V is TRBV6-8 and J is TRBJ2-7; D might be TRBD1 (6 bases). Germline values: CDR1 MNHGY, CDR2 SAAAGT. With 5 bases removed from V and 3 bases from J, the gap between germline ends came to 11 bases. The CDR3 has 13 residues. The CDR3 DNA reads TGTGCCAGCAGTAACAGGGACCGCTACGAGCAGTACTTC. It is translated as CASSNRDRYEQYF.

The DNA of the CDR3 is TGTGCCAGCAGTGAACTAGCGGGGGGGCCGGGAACCGGGGAGCTGTTTTTT. Its protein product is CASSELAGGPGTGELFF. This rearrangement joins TRBV6-1 to TRBJ2-2, with TRBD2 matching over 12 bases. This CDR3 is built from 17 residues. The V and J ends lost 2 bases and 5 bases, in that order; junction bases with no gene match: 6. CDR1 MNHNS and CDR2 SASEGT come from the germline V gene.

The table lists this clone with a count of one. CDR3: CASSGQPGQGYYGYTF. CDR3 nucleotide sequence: TGTGCCAGCAGTGGACAACCGGGACAGGGGTACTATGGCTACACCTTC. The rearrangement uses TRBV6-1 and TRBJ1-2; 10 nucleotides line up with TRBD1. The length of the CDR3 is 16 residues. The J segment lost 3 bases and the V segment lost 4 bases, leaving 8 bases of the junction unmatched. The germline V gene encodes CDR1 MNHNS and CDR2 SASEGT.

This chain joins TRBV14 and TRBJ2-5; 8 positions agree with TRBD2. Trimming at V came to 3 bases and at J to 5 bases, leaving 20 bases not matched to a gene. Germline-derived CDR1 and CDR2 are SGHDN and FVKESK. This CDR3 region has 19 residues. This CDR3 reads CASSHDAGTSPTQRETQYF. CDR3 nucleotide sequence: TGTGCCAGCAGCCACGACGCCGGGACTAGTCCCACCCAAAGGGAGACCCAGTACTTC.

The CDR3, as DNA: TGTGCCAGCAGCCCCGGACAGGAAGTAAGCACAGATACGCAGTATTTT. Encoded protein: CASSPGQEVSTDTQYF. V gene TRBV7-2 combines with J gene TRBJ2-3; 7 bases map to TRBD1. This CDR3 is 16 amino acids long. From germline, CDR1 is SGHTA and CDR2 FQGNSA. V trimming: 5 bases; J trimming: 0 bases; junction bases outside the gene matches: 8.

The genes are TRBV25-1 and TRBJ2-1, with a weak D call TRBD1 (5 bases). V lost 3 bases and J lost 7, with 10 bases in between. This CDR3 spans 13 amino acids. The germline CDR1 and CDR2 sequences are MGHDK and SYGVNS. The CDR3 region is CASSDTGENEQFF. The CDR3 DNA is TGTGCCAGCAGTGATACAGGAGAGAATGAGCAGTTCTTC.

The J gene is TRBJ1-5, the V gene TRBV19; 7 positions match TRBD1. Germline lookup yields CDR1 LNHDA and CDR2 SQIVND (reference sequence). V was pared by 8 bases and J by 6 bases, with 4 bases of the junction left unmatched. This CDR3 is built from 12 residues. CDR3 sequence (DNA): TGTGCCAGTTCGCGACAGGGTCAGCCCCAGCATTTT. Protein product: CASSRQGQPQHF.

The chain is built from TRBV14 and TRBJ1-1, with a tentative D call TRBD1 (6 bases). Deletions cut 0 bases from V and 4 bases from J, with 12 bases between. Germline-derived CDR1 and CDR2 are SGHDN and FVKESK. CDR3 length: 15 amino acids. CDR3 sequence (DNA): TGTGCCAGCAGCCAAGAATATGCGGGGGCCACTGAAGCTTTCTTT. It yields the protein CASSQEYAGATEAFF.

The DNA for the CDR3 is TGTGCCAGCAGCATTTCCACAGCCTCCTACGAGCAGTACTTC. This codes for CASSISTASYEQYF. This rearrangement joins TRBV11-2 to TRBJ2-7, with unresolved D. CDR1 is SGHAT, CDR2 FQNNGV, per germline. Trimming took off 5 bases at V and 0 bases at J, with 11 bases between the two ends. The CDR3 length is 14 residues.

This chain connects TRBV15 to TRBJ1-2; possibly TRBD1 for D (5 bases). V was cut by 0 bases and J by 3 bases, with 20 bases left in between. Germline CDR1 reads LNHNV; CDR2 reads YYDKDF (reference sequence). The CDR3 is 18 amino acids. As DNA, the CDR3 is TGTGCCACCAGCAGAGATGGAGGGAAAGGGGCTTATGACTATGGCTACACCTTC. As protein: CATSRDGGKGAYDYGYTF.

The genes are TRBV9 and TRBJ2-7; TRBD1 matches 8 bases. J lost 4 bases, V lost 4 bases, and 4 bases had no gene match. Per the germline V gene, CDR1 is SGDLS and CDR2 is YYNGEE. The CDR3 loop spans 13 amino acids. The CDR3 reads CASSPQGGYEQYF. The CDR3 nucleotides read TGTGCCAGCAGCCCACAGGGGGGATACGAGCAGTACTTC.

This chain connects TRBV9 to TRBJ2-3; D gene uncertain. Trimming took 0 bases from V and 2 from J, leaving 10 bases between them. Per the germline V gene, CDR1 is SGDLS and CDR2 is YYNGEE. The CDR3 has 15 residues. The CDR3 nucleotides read TGTGCCAGCAGCGTAGGAGGTCTCAACACAGATACGCAGTATTTT. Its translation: CASSVGGLNTDTQYF.

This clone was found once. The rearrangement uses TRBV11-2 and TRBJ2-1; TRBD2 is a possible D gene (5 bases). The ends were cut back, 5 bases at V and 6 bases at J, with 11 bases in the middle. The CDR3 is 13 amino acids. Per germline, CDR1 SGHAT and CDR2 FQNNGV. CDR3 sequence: CASSRREGNEQFF. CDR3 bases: TGTGCCAGCAGCCGACGAGAGGGCAATGAGCAGTTCTTC.

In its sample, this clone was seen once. CDR3 residues: CASSPTTMNTEAFF. In nucleotides, the CDR3 is TGCGCCAGCAGCCCAACAACCATGAACACTGAAGCTTTCTTT. The J gene is TRBJ1-1, the V gene TRBV4-1; no clear D. This CDR3 has 14 amino acids. The germline V and J ends were trimmed by 4 bases and 0 bases, with 9 bases remaining between them. The germline gives CDR1 MGHRA, CDR2 YSYEKL.

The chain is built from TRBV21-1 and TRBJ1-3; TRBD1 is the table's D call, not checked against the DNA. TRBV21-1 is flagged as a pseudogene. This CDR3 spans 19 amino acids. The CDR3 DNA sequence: TGTGCCAGCAGCAACCCATTAGCAGGGGGCGAGTTTTCTGGAAACACCATATATTTT. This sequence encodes CASSNPLAGGEFSGNTIYF.